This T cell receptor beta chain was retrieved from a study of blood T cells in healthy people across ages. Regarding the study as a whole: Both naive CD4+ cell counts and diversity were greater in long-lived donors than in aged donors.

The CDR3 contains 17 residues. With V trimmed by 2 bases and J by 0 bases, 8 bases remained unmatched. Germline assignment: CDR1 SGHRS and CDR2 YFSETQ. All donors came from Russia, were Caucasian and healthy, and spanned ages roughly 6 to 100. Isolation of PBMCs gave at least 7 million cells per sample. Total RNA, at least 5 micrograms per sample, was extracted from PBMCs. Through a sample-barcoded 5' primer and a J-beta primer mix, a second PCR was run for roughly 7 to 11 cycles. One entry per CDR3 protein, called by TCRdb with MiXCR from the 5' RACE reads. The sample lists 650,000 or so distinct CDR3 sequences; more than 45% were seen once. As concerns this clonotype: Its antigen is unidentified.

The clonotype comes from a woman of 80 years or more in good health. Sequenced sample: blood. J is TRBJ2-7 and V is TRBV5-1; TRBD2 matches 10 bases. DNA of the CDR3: TGCGCCAGCAGCTTCGGAGCGGGGGGGCCGTCCTCCTACGAGCAGTACTTC. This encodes CASSFGAGGPSSYEQYF. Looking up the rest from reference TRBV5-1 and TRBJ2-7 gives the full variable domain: KAGVTQTPRYLIKTRGQQVTLSCSPISGHRSVSWYQQTPGQGLQFLFEYFSETQRNKGNFPGRFSGRQFSNSRSEMNVSTLELGDSALYLCASSFGAGGPSSYEQYFGPGTRLTVT.